This entry is about one TCR beta chain. The CDR3 loop spans 15 amino acids. CDR1 is LNHDA, CDR2 SQIVND, per germline (reference sequence). The V gene end was trimmed by 5 bases and the J gene end by 8 bases; junction bases not matched to a gene: 8. Method: immunoSEQ multiplex PCR; TCRdb's copy keeps in-frame clones and lacks some. The repertoire holds 90,000 to 140,000 clones, with 80% to 85% as singletons. The data were obtained in a study of blood T cell repertoires in COVID-19. On the study more broadly: Researchers got acute and convalescent COVID-19 samples from the United States, Italy and Spain. T cells, B-cell-depleted T cells, or PBMCs supplied cDNA or gDNA.

This rearrangement joins TRBV19 to TRBJ1-4; 10 bases fit TRBD1. This receptor was taken from an elderly woman with acute or convalescent COVID-19. Sequencing was carried out using peripheral blood. The DNA for the CDR3 is TGTGCCAGTAGTTTATGGACAGGGGGAGAAGAAAAACTGTTTTTT. It encodes CASSLWTGGEEKLFF.